One and the same sample provided the 15 T cell receptor beta chains below, sequenced in a study of blood T cell repertoires in COVID-19. Assay: immunoSEQ multiplex PCR; the TCRdb copy retains only in-frame clones and omits some. This table holds about 230,000 clones, about 91% found once. The source material was PBMCs or T cells enriched from blood (not recorded which). The receptors shown here come from a woman in her thirties or forties with acute COVID-19.

J is TRBJ2-2 and V is TRBV7-2; 13 bases line up with TRBD2. The CDR3 runs 16 residues. Germline trimming cut 6 bases from V and 7 bases from J; bases unmatched to any gene: 8. Germline CDR1 and CDR2: SGHTA and FQGNSA. The CDR3 sequence is CASSSRTSGGGGELFF. In nucleotides, the CDR3 is TGTGCCAGCAGTTCCCGGACTAGCGGGGGTGGCGGGGAGCTGTTTTTT. The full variable domain, in which reference TRBV7-2 and TRBJ2-2 provide the parts outside the CDR3, is GAGVSQSPSNKVTEKGKDVELRCDPISGHTALYWYRQSLGQGLEFLIYFQGNSAPDKSGLPSDRFSAERTGGSVSTLTIQRTQQEDSAVYLCASSSRTSGGGGELFFGEGSRLTVL.

The chain links TRBV19 to TRBJ2-1, with TRBD2 matching 9 bases. The CDR3 is made up of 15 amino acids. Germline V gene sequence: CDR1 LNHDA, CDR2 SQIVND (reference sequence). V shed 5 bases and J 5 bases; nucleotides not matched to a gene: 7. The chain's CDR3 is CASSPAGGPDNEQFF. The CDR3 bases are TGTGCCAGTAGTCCCGCGGGAGGGCCGGACAATGAGCAGTTCTTC.

The J gene is TRBJ2-3, the V gene TRBV24-1; the D is unclear. Germline V gives CDR1 KGHDR, CDR2 SFDVKD. The CDR3 runs 14 residues. The V and J ends lost 3 bases and 4 bases respectively, with 10 bases between them. CDR3 bases: TGTGCCACCAGTGATGCCGGAGCCTCAGATACGCAGTATTTT. This sequence encodes CATSDAGASDTQYF.

This sequence joins TRBV6-5 and TRBJ2-1; TRBD1 is a possible D gene (5 bases). V was clipped by 5 bases and J by 8 bases, with 13 bases between them. The CDR3 covers 13 residues. The germline gives CDR1 MNHEY, CDR2 SVGAGI. The CDR3: CASSPQGVDEQFF. For the CDR3, the DNA is TGTGCCAGCAGTCCGCAGGGTGTGGATGAGCAGTTCTTC.

V and J are TRBV10-1 and TRBJ2-7, with 7 bases identical to TRBD1. Germline values: CDR1 WNHNN, CDR2 SYGVQD (reference sequence). This CDR3 contains 16 residues. Trimming cost V 8 bases and J 5 bases; bases outside gene matches: 18. This CDR3 reads CASRPTTQGTKNEQYV. The CDR3 DNA is TGCGCCAGCCGCCCAACCACACAGGGGACGAAAAACGAGCAGTACGTC.

The rearrangement links TRBV30 to TRBJ2-2, with TRBD2 as a possible D gene (5 bases). Between the trimmed V and J ends, which lost 1 base and 5 bases, there was a span of 8 bases. CDR3 length: 13 residues. The V gene's germline CDR1 is GTSNPN and CDR2 SVGIG (reference sequence). The DNA of the CDR3 is TGTGCCTGGAGTGGACTAACGACCGGGGAGCTGTTTTTT. Protein sequence: CAWSGLTTGELFF.

This clone came up a few times. The chain links TRBV14 to TRBJ2-2; 9 positions agree with TRBD1. Trimming cost V 3 bases and J 4 bases; bases outside gene matches: 9. The CDR3 consists of 17 residues. Germline-derived CDR1 and CDR2 are SGHDN and FVKESK. CDR3 sequence: CASSQRDRVFGTGELFF. The CDR3 nucleotides are TGTGCCAGCAGCCAGCGGGACAGGGTATTCGGCACCGGGGAGCTGTTTTTT. Full variable domain (missing parts from reference TRBV14 and TRBJ2-2): EAGVTQFPSHSVIEKGQTVTLRCDPISGHDNLYWYRRVMGKEIKFLLHFVKESKQDESGMPNNRFLAERTGGTYSTLKVQPAELEDSGVYFCASSQRDRVFGTGELFFGEGSRLTVL.

The chain recombines TRBV7-2 with TRBJ1-2, with 7 bases that match TRBD1. The CDR3 contains 13 residues. Trimming cost V 5 bases and J 7 bases; bases outside gene matches: 7. Looked up from germline, CDR1 is SGHTA and CDR2 is FQGNSA. The CDR3 spells CASSNGQAFGYTF. The CDR3 region has the DNA TGTGCCAGCAGCAATGGACAGGCTTTTGGCTACACCTTC.

The V call is TRBV7-8, the J call TRBJ2-1; the match to TRBD2 covers 10 bases. J gave up 7 bases and V 6 bases, and 9 bases lay outside the gene matches. There are 15 residues in the CDR3. The germline V gene has CDR1 SGHVS and CDR2 FQNEAQ. The CDR3 DNA sequence: TGTGCCAGCAGTCAAGGAGCGGGAGGGATGAATGAGCAGTTCTTC. It translates to CASSQGAGGMNEQFF.

The chain carries TRBV11-3 and TRBJ2-3; 15 bases fit TRBD2. Losses at the gene ends were 1 base for V and 5 bases for J; bases not matched to a gene: 13. The CDR3 is made up of 20 amino acids. CDR1 SGHNT and CDR2 YENEEA come from the germline V gene. The CDR3 nucleotides are TGTGCCAGCAGCTTAGGGACTAGCGGGAGGGTGGTTGGTGTAGGAGATACGCAGTATTTT. It translates to CASSLGTSGRVVGVGDTQYF.

The CDR3 DNA follows: TGCAGCGGCCGCACAGGGGTTACGACTGAAGCTTTCTTT. Amino acids: CSGRTGVTTEAFF. The genes are TRBV29-1 and TRBJ1-1; 7 bases line up with TRBD1. V dropped 7 bases and J dropped 5; count of bases not matched to a gene: 10. The germline gives CDR1 SQVTM, CDR2 ANQGSEA. The CDR3 has 13 residues.

V usage is TRBV29-1 and J usage is TRBJ1-4; possible D gene TRBD1, 6 bases. With 7 bases removed from V and 4 bases from J, the gap between germline ends came to 16 bases. CDR3 length: 14 amino acids. The germline V gene has CDR1 SQVTM and CDR2 ANQGSEA. The DNA for the CDR3 is TGCAGCGGCAGAAACAGGGCCGGTAATGAAAAACTGTTTTTT. Translation gives CSGRNRAGNEKLFF.

The rearrangement uses TRBV7-4 and TRBJ1-2; 12 bases fit TRBD1. From germline, CDR1 is SGHVT and CDR2 SQSDAQ. Trimming at V came to 4 bases and at J to 7 bases, leaving 13 bases not matched to a gene. This CDR3 region has 17 residues. CDR3 coding DNA: TGTGCCAGCAGCTCTGAGGGACAGGGGGCGAAAGGAGGTGGCTACACCTTC. This sequence encodes CASSSEGQGAKGGGYTF.

This clone was seen only once. The chain joins TRBV18 to TRBJ2-5, with 10 nucleotides matching TRBD2. The V gene end was trimmed by 2 bases and the J gene end by 2 bases; junction bases not matched to a gene: 5. Looked up from germline, CDR1 is KGHSH and CDR2 is LQKENI. This CDR3 region has 16 residues. The CDR3 nucleotides are TGTGCCAGCTCACCAGGTGGGACTAGCGCACAAGAGACCCAGTACTTC. Protein sequence: CASSPGGTSAQETQYF.

This rearrangement joins TRBV5-1 to TRBJ2-6; a weak D match, TRBD2 (6 bases). V was shortened by 0 bases and J by 2 bases, with 9 bases between the two germline ends. From germline, CDR1 is SGHRS and CDR2 YFSETQ. The CDR3 sequence is 16 residues long. This chain's CDR3 is CASSLASGAGANVLTF. Written as DNA, the CDR3 is TGCGCCAGCAGCTTGGCCTCGGGGGCTGGGGCCAACGTCCTGACTTTC.